A single sample gave rise to the 29 T cell receptor beta chains below, sequenced in a study of cytomegalovirus exposure and HLA in healthy donors. PCR amplification relied on 60 Vbeta primers (plus 13 Jbeta primers). Produced via immunoSEQ multiplex PCR; TCRdb's table is partial and in-frame only. The sample table includes 150,000 to 200,000 clones. The material sequenced was PBMCs. Receptor source: a man aged 25 to 40 in good health and CMV-seronegative.

This rearrangement joins TRBV19 to TRBJ1-1; perhaps TRBD1 as D (6 bases). The V end lost 6 bases, the J end lost 4 bases, and 21 bases lay between the germline ends. The CDR3 length is 16 residues. From germline, CDR1 is LNHDA and CDR2 SQIVND (reference sequence). CDR3 in amino acids: CASSPSGVTRTTEAFF. CDR3 DNA sequence: TGTGCCAGTAGCCCCTCAGGGGTTACGAGGACCACTGAAGCTTTCTTT.

This rearrangement joins TRBV4-3 to TRBJ2-1; 8 nucleotides line up with TRBD2. Germline CDR1 is LGHNA and CDR2 is YSLEER. The CDR3 is 16 residues long. Losses at the gene ends were 5 bases for V and 6 bases for J; bases not matched to a gene: 12. CDR3 sequence: CASSTFTGGLVNEQFF. CDR3 nucleotide sequence: TGCGCCAGCAGCACATTTACGGGGGGACTAGTCAATGAGCAGTTCTTC.

This rearrangement joins TRBV7-2 to TRBJ2-3; 8 nucleotides agree with TRBD2. Per the germline V gene, CDR1 is SGHTA and CDR2 is FQGNSA. The length of the CDR3 is 13 residues. V lost 3 bases, J lost 5 bases, and 1 base stayed unmatched. The DNA of the CDR3 is TGTGCCAGCAGCTTGGGGACTAGAGATACGCAGTATTTT. Residues: CASSLGTRDTQYF.

This sequence joins TRBV7-5 and TRBJ2-5; TRBD2, the table's D call, was not compared with the DNA. TRBV7-5 is assigned pseudogene status. This CDR3 has 16 residues. The CDR3 region is CVRSSTGGMSQETQYF. CDR3 DNA: TGTGTCAGAAGCTCCACGGGGGGCATGAGTCAAGAGACCCAGTACTTC.

The rearrangement joins TRBV9 to TRBJ1-2; D is uncertain. The CDR3 has 14 amino acids. Between the trimmed V and J ends, which lost 4 bases and 4 bases, there was a span of 14 bases. Per the germline V gene, CDR1 is SGDLS and CDR2 is YYNGEE. CDR3 nucleotide sequence: TGTGCCAGCAGCCCTACGGGAGCGAGCTATGGCTACACCTTC. Translating gives CASSPTGASYGYTF.

The chain has TRBV7-9 and TRBJ2-6; TRBD2 might be the D (6 bases). CDR1 and CDR2 (germline): SEHNR, FQNEAQ (reference sequence). With 7 bases removed from V and 0 bases from J, the gap between germline ends came to 19 bases. The CDR3 is made up of 18 amino acids. CDR3 nucleotide sequence: TGTGCCAGCACCAGACCGGGACTGATTCTCTCTGGGGCCAACGTCCTGACTTTC. This codes for CASTRPGLILSGANVLTF. The whole variable domain, filled in from reference TRBV7-9 and TRBJ2-6, reads DTGVSQNPRHKITKRGQNVTFRCDPISEHNRLYWYRQTLGQGPEFLTYFQNEAQLEKSRLLSDRFSAERPKGSFSTLEIQRTEQGDSAMYLCASTRPGLILSGANVLTFGAGSRLTVL.

The V and J genes are TRBV7-2 and TRBJ2-3, with D possibly being TRBD2 (5 bases). Trimming shortened V by 1 base and J by 0 bases, and 8 bases separated the two germline ends. The germline CDR1 and CDR2 sequences are SGHTA and FQGNSA. The length of the CDR3 is 15 residues. The CDR3 DNA follows: TGTGCCAGCAGCTTAGTTAGCGCCAGCACAGATACGCAGTATTTT. This gives the protein CASSLVSASTDTQYF.

This chain connects TRBV27 to TRBJ2-7; D gene ambiguous. V was cut by 6 bases and J by 3 bases, with 9 bases left in between. The germline CDR1 and CDR2 sequences are MNHEY and SMNVEV (reference sequence). The CDR3 spans 12 residues. DNA of the CDR3: TGTGCCAGCAGCAGTAGCAGCTACGAGCAGTACTTC. It translates to CASSSSSYEQYF.

The CDR3 is CASSVRTSGRATDTQYF. CDR3 DNA: TGTGCCAGCAGCGTAAGGACTAGCGGGAGGGCCACAGATACGCAGTATTTT. The rearrangement joins TRBV5-4 to TRBJ2-3, with 15 bases matching TRBD2. Germline lookup yields CDR1 SGHNT and CDR2 YYREEE (reference sequence). Trimming took 4 bases from V and 2 from J; bases not matched to a gene: 5. This CDR3 is 17 amino acids long.

The chain uses TRBV18 and TRBJ2-2, with TRBD1 matching over 9 bases. From germline, CDR1 is KGHSH and CDR2 LQKENI. The CDR3 spans 14 residues. Trimming took 4 bases from V and 7 from J; bases not matched to a gene: 4. This chain's CDR3 is CASSLGQGRGELFF. The CDR3 DNA reads as TGTGCCAGCTCACTCGGACAGGGGCGCGGGGAGCTGTTTTTT.

J is TRBJ1-4 and V is TRBV5-1, with a tentative D call TRBD1 (5 bases). The V gene lost 4 bases and the J gene lost 1 base, with 8 bases spanning the gap. The CDR3 length is 14 residues. Germline V lookup: CDR1 SGHRS, CDR2 YFSETQ. The CDR3 bases are TGCGCCAGCAGCCTCGGACAAACTAATGAAAAACTGTTTTTT. The encoded protein is CASSLGQTNEKLFF.

The chain couples TRBV2 to TRBJ1-1; 9 nucleotides line up with TRBD1. V trimming: 7 bases; J trimming: 0 bases; junction bases outside the gene matches: 15. Germline-derived CDR1 and CDR2 are SNHLY and FYNNEI. The CDR3 spans 18 residues. The CDR3 sequence: CASMGTGKKLGLNTEAFF. The CDR3 DNA reads TGTGCCAGCATGGGGACAGGGAAAAAGCTGGGGTTGAACACTGAAGCTTTCTTT.

The rearrangement links TRBV19 to TRBJ2-1; 7 nucleotides line up with TRBD2. Germline CDR1 reads LNHDA; CDR2 reads SQIVND (reference sequence). V trimming: 3 bases; J trimming: 6 bases; junction bases outside the gene matches: 11. The CDR3 covers 16 residues. In DNA form, the CDR3 reads TGTGCCAGTAGTATTACTGCGGGAGTCCCTAGCAATGAGCAGTTCTTC. Translated: CASSITAGVPSNEQFF.

The chain is built from TRBV19 and TRBJ2-7; TRBD1 might be the D (6 bases). The CDR3 is 15 residues long. Germline-derived CDR1 and CDR2 are LNHDA and SQIVND (reference sequence). V was cut by 6 bases and J by 0 bases, with 15 bases left in between. Here the CDR3 DNA reads TGTGCCAGTAGCCCAGGGGCCTTCAGCTCCTACGAGCAGTACTTC. It yields the protein CASSPGAFSSYEQYF.

The chain links TRBV7-8 to TRBJ1-4; 7 bases are a match to TRBD1. Trimming took 5 bases from V and 4 from J; bases not matched to a gene: 4. Germline-derived CDR1 and CDR2 are SGHVS and FQNEAQ. This CDR3 comprises 14 residues. In DNA, the CDR3 is TGTGCCAGCAGCCCCCGGGACAGTAATGAAAAACTGTTTTTT. It encodes CASSPRDSNEKLFF.

The rearrangement uses TRBV29-1 and TRBJ1-5; a weak D match, TRBD1 (6 bases). The CDR3 totals 13 residues. The V end was cut by 3 bases, the J end by 6 bases, with 12 bases between. Germline values: CDR1 SQVTM, CDR2 ANQGSEA. This CDR3 is CSVEGATGQPQHF. In nucleotides, the CDR3 is TGCAGCGTTGAGGGGGCGACAGGTCAGCCCCAGCATTTT.

The genes are TRBV29-1 and TRBJ2-1; 7 positions agree with TRBD2. CDR1 and CDR2 (germline): SQVTM, ANQGSEA. V lost 3 bases to trimming and J lost 7 bases; unmatched junction nucleotides: 12. The CDR3 extends over 15 amino acids. The CDR3 is CSVEVWEGPGNEQFF. CDR3 in DNA: TGCAGCGTTGAGGTCTGGGAGGGCCCTGGAAATGAGCAGTTCTTC.

The rearrangement links TRBV7-7 to TRBJ2-5; D perhaps matches TRBD1 (6 bases). The last part of the DNA fits TRBJ2-7 better; the J call may be wrong. The CDR3 is made up of 15 amino acids. Germline V CDR1 and CDR2: SSHAT, FNYEAQ (reference sequence). The CDR3 DNA is TGTGCCAGCAGCCTCCGGGACACCGGGACCTACGAGCAGTACTTC. Its protein product is CASSLRDTGTYEQYF.

The J gene is TRBJ1-1, the V gene TRBV5-5, with D tentatively TRBD1 (5 bases). Between the trimmed V and J ends, which lost 4 bases and 6 bases, there was a span of 16 bases. The V gene's germline CDR1 is SGHKS and CDR2 YYEKEE (reference sequence). This CDR3 is built from 14 residues. CDR3 amino acids: CASSLLDSYSEAFF. The CDR3 DNA follows: TGTGCCAGCAGCCTGTTAGACAGCTACTCTGAAGCTTTCTTT.

V usage is TRBV7-2 and J usage is TRBJ1-5; D gene uncertain. Trimming took 4 bases from V and 3 from J, leaving 4 bases between them. The CDR3 extends over 12 amino acids. The germline V gene has CDR1 SGHTA and CDR2 FQGNSA. The CDR3 region is CASSWANQPQHF. The CDR3 DNA sequence: TGTGCCAGCAGCTGGGCCAATCAGCCCCAGCATTTT.

The V and J genes are TRBV28 and TRBJ2-7; 8 bases match TRBD1. Unmatched junction bases numbered 6, after V lost 2 bases and J lost 3 bases. CDR3 length equals 15 residues. Germline V gene lookup returns CDR1 MDHEN and CDR2 SYDVKM. DNA of the CDR3: TGTGCCAGCAGTTTAAGGACAGGGAGTTTCTACGAGCAGTACTTC. Its translation is CASSLRTGSFYEQYF.

The chain carries TRBV18 and TRBJ2-7, with 9 nucleotides matching TRBD1. This CDR3 is 15 amino acids long. V was pared by 4 bases and J by 6 bases, with 10 bases of the junction left unmatched. The germline V gene has CDR1 KGHSH and CDR2 LQKENI. CDR3 region: CASSHPGQGRSEQYF. DNA of the CDR3: TGTGCCAGCTCACACCCGGGACAGGGCCGAAGCGAGCAGTACTTC.

The chain has TRBV4-2 and TRBJ2-7; no clear D gene. Trimming shortened V by 4 bases and J by 5 bases, and 6 bases separated the two germline ends. The CDR3 is 11 amino acids. Germline V lookup: CDR1 LGHNA, CDR2 YNFKEQ. CDR3 residues: CASSLRDEQYF. In DNA form, the CDR3 reads TGTGCCAGCAGCCTCCGGGACGAGCAGTACTTC.

The gene calls are TRBV27 and TRBJ2-1, with TRBD2 matching 10 bases. V gave up 6 bases and J gave up 3 bases; unmatched junction bases: 5. This CDR3 contains 15 residues. CDR1 and CDR2 from the germline V gene are MNHEY and SMNVEV (reference sequence). The CDR3, as DNA: TGTGCCAGCAGCTACACTAGCGGGATCTACAATGAGCAGTTCTTC. Translation: CASSYTSGIYNEQFF.

V usage is TRBV30 and J usage is TRBJ2-1; D is unresolved. CDR1 is GTSNPN and CDR2 is SVGIG in the germline V gene (reference sequence). Deletions cut 2 bases from V and 1 base from J, with 6 bases between. This CDR3 region has 13 residues. The CDR3 region is CAWSSRSYNEQFF. Here the CDR3 DNA reads TGTGCCTGGAGTAGCCGATCCTACAATGAGCAGTTCTTC.

The chain combines TRBV28 with TRBJ2-2; unclear D gene. The V and J ends lost 3 bases and 1 base respectively, with 6 bases between them. This CDR3 contains 14 residues. Germline values: CDR1 MDHEN, CDR2 SYDVKM. CDR3 sequence reads: CASSLVGNTGELFF. The CDR3 DNA reads TGTGCCAGCAGTTTGGTCGGGAACACCGGGGAGCTGTTTTTT. The variable domain in full, with the rest retrieved from reference TRBV28 and TRBJ2-2, is DVKVTQSSRYLVKRTGEKVFLECVQDMDHENMFWYRQDPGLGLRLIYFSYDVKMKEKGDIPEGYSVSREKKERFSLILESASTNQTSMYLCASSLVGNTGELFFGEGSRLTVL.

The chain joins TRBV7-9 to TRBJ1-4; TRBD1 matches at 9 bases. V trimming: 5 bases; J trimming: 7 bases; junction bases outside the gene matches: 8. This CDR3 contains 15 residues. Germline V CDR1 and CDR2: SEHNR, FQNEAQ (reference sequence). The CDR3, as DNA: TGTGCCAGCAGCCAAGGGGGACAGGGTTTTGAAAAACTGTTTTTT. It yields the protein CASSQGGQGFEKLFF.

The rearrangement joins TRBV9 to TRBJ1-2, with TRBD1 matching 8 bases. The V gene end was trimmed by 4 bases and the J gene end by 2 bases; junction bases not matched to a gene: 7. The CDR3 has 15 amino acids. Germline loops: CDR1 SGDLS, CDR2 YYNGEE. The CDR3 here is CASSSWDRPNYGYTF. The CDR3 coding sequence is TGTGCCAGCAGCTCCTGGGACAGGCCCAACTATGGCTACACCTTC.

The chain uses TRBV2 and TRBJ2-7; D unresolved. This CDR3 has 15 residues. Germline V gene data show CDR1 as SNHLY and CDR2 as FYNNEI. V dropped 4 bases and J dropped 3 bases, with 16 bases sitting between them. This CDR3 is CASSGFGAKLYEQYF. The CDR3 coding sequence is TGTGCCAGCAGTGGGTTCGGAGCAAAACTCTACGAGCAGTACTTC.